The 4 T cell receptor beta chains in this list originate from one sample, sequenced in a study of T-cell memory formation after mild COVID-19. MiXCR, applied by TCRdb to the 5' RACE reads, yields one record per CDR3 protein. The table has 500,000 to 650,000 distinct CDR3 sequences, about 20% seen once. Sample: PBMCs or a T cell subset sorted from them (not recorded which). Source of these receptors: an adult woman who had mild COVID-19 (a few samples of this study predate the infection). Cell type and time point are not known.

This clonotype was seen a few times. The chain carries TRBV3-1 and TRBJ2-3; D perhaps matches TRBD1 (5 bases). The CDR3 runs to 17 residues. Germline values: CDR1 LGHDT, CDR2 YNNKEL (reference sequence). The ends were cut back, 2 bases at V and 1 base at J, with 16 bases in the middle. In DNA, the CDR3 is TGTGCCAGCAGCCAAAACAGGTACACTACACGCACAGATACGCAGTATTTT. Protein product: CASSQNRYTTRTDTQYF.

V and J are TRBV4-3 and TRBJ2-1, with D tentatively TRBD1 (6 bases). The CDR3 length is 15 residues. The germline V and J ends were trimmed by 5 bases and 0 bases, with 11 bases remaining between them. Germline CDR1 and CDR2: LGHNA and YSLEER. The DNA for the CDR3 is TGCGCCAGCAGCTCAGGGGATAGCTCCTACAATGAGCAGTTCTTC. The encoded protein is CASSSGDSSYNEQFF.

The chain uses TRBV27 and TRBJ2-7; no clear D gene. Germline V CDR1 and CDR2: MNHEY, SMNVEV (reference sequence). CDR3 length equals 17 residues. Trimming took 0 bases from V and 3 from J, leaving 18 bases between them. In DNA form, the CDR3 reads TGTGCCAGCAGTTTATCGATTAATGGTCTCGTCGGCTACGAGCAGTACTTC. It yields the protein CASSLSINGLVGYEQYF.

The J gene is TRBJ2-7, the V gene TRBV4-1; D gene unclear. Germline V lookup: CDR1 MGHRA, CDR2 YSYEKL. This CDR3 has 14 amino acids. The germline V and J ends were trimmed by 0 bases and 3 bases, with 9 bases remaining between them. In DNA form, the CDR3 reads TGCGCCAGCAGCCAAGAAAGGGTGGACTACGAGCAGTACTTC. Amino acids: CASSQERVDYEQYF.